This T cell receptor beta chain appears in the sequencing data of a study of human T cells and chemical hapten exposure. Original data processing: A per-sample median of around 88,000 TCRs was observed, with counts ranging from about 20,000 to 750,000. TCRdb ran MiXCR on the RACE reads and lists one entry per CDR3 protein. The authors' filters were not applied to this entry. The table has more than 90,000 distinct CDR3 sequences, around 10% seen once. With respect to this clonotype: This sequence may be a read error, since a much larger clone differs from it by one base.

Time point in this sample: patch test 2, 6 weeks after DPC sensitization. The treatment denotes: therapeutic diphenylcyclopropenone sensitization with weekly scalp DPC. CDR1 is PRHDT, CDR2 FYEKMQ, per germline (reference sequence). The CDR3 has 15 amino acids. This sample comprised whole blood, obtained in connection with sensitization to the hapten diphenylcyclopropenone (DPC). This receptor was identified in a woman aged 40 to 49 with alopecia areata. Some clones in this sample may be carry-over from other donors' samples. The rearrangement uses TRBV13 and TRBJ1-2; 9 nucleotides line up with TRBD1. The CDR3 DNA reads as TGTGCCAGCGGCTTAGGGGGACAGGGATCTTCGGGCTACACCTTC. Its protein is CASGLGGQGSSGYTF.